The 13 T cell receptor beta chains given below trace back to one sample, sequenced in a study of blood T cell repertoires in COVID-19. Assay used: immunoSEQ multiplex PCR; TCRdb lists only in-frame clones, some missing. Of about 39,000 clones in the sample, about 89% were seen once. The sequenced material came from peripheral blood. The receptors originated from a man aged 45-65 years with active or convalescent COVID-19.

The chain recombines TRBV7-3 with TRBJ2-2; TRBD1 matches 9 bases. This CDR3 has 17 residues. The V segment lost 5 bases and the J segment 5 bases; nucleotides outside the gene matches: 12. Germline V gene lookup returns CDR1 SGHTA and CDR2 FQGTGA. CDR3 protein: CASSVKGQGLGTGELFF. In DNA, the CDR3 is TGTGCCAGCAGCGTTAAGGGACAGGGTTTGGGGACCGGGGAGCTGTTTTTT.

This clone was seen more than once but under ten times. J is TRBJ2-4 and V is TRBV7-5; the table's D call, TRBD1, was not checked against the DNA. TRBV7-5 is a pseudogene segment. CDR3 size: 17 residues. The CDR3 loop reads CVRSLVNRRCAKNIQYF. Here the CDR3 DNA reads TGTGTCAGAAGCTTAGTTAACAGGCGGTGTGCCAAAAACATTCAGTACTTC.

The gene calls are TRBV7-9 and TRBJ2-1; 9 bases line up with TRBD1. The CDR3 runs to 14 residues. Germline trimming cut 4 bases from V and 7 bases from J; bases unmatched to any gene: 5. Germline CDR1 SEHNR, CDR2 FQNEAQ (reference sequence). The CDR3 nucleotides are TGTGCCAGCAGCTCCTCAGACAGGGGGAATGAGCAGTTCTTC. Its protein product is CASSSSDRGNEQFF.

This chain joins TRBV24-1 and TRBJ1-2; no reliable D call. The CDR3 totals 12 residues. Per germline, CDR1 KGHDR and CDR2 SFDVKD. The germline V and J ends were trimmed by 4 bases and 1 base, with 3 bases remaining between them. The chain's CDR3 is CATSDLNYGYTF. Written as DNA, the CDR3 is TGTGCCACCAGTGACCTTAACTATGGCTACACCTTC.

CDR3 in amino acids: CAWSSPHEKLFF. In DNA, the CDR3 is TGTGCCTGGAGTAGCCCCCATGAAAAACTGTTTTTT. The chain couples TRBV30 to TRBJ1-4; unclear D gene. Germline V gene data show CDR1 as GTSNPN and CDR2 as SVGIG (reference sequence). V was cut by 2 bases and J by 6 bases, with 7 bases left in between. The CDR3 extends over 12 amino acids.

This clone was detected a few times. This chain uses TRBV28 with TRBJ1-5; D is ambiguous. The CDR3 spans 17 residues. Germline CDR1 is MDHEN and CDR2 is SYDVKM. Trimming removed 7 bases at V and 6 bases at J, with 25 bases between. CDR3 sequence (DNA): TGTGCCAGCATATGGGGAGGGATAGGCTTGGGAAGTCAGCCCCAGCATTTT. Translated: CASIWGGIGLGSQPQHF.

The rearrangement links TRBV6-5 to TRBJ1-5, with 7 bases matching TRBD1. This CDR3 is built from 15 residues. Looked up from germline, CDR1 is MNHEY and CDR2 is SVGAGI. After removal of 5 bases from V and 3 bases from J, the junction contained 7 bases not matched to a gene. The CDR3 bases are TGTGCCAGCAGTCCAGACAGGGCCCTCAATCAGCCCCAGCATTTT. It specifies CASSPDRALNQPQHF.

This clone was seen only once. The rearrangement joins TRBV3-1 (or the pseudogene TRBV3-2) to TRBJ1-2, with D tentatively TRBD1 (5 bases). The germline V gene has CDR1 LGHDT and CDR2 YNNKEL (reference sequence). This CDR3 region has 13 residues. Between the trimmed V and J ends, which lost 3 bases and 10 bases, there was a span of 15 bases. The CDR3 loop is CASSHRRGVYYTF. The CDR3 region has the DNA TGTGCCAGCAGCCACCGTCGGGGGGTGTACTACACCTTC.

The J gene is TRBJ2-2, the V gene TRBV19; the D gene is possibly TRBD1 (6 bases). Germline values: CDR1 LNHDA, CDR2 SQIVND (reference sequence). V was shortened by 8 bases and J by 4 bases, with 11 bases between the two germline ends. This CDR3 has 13 residues. DNA of the CDR3: TGTGCCAGTGGCAGAGGGGGCACCGGGGAGCTGTTTTTT. It specifies CASGRGGTGELFF.

The chain uses TRBV9 and TRBJ1-6, with a weak D call TRBD1 (5 bases). The V gene lost 0 bases and the J gene lost 9 bases, with 7 bases spanning the gap. CDR1 is SGDLS and CDR2 is YYNGEE in the germline V gene. The CDR3 totals 13 residues. CDR3 sequence: CASSVEGVSPLHF. The CDR3 region has the DNA TGTGCCAGCAGCGTAGAAGGGGTTTCACCCCTCCACTTT.

V is TRBV11-2 and J is TRBJ2-3, with 10 positions matching TRBD2. Germline lookup yields CDR1 SGHAT and CDR2 FQNNGV. Trimming took 10 bases from V and 3 from J; bases not matched to a gene: 10. CDR3 length: 15 residues. The CDR3 bases are TGTGCCACCAACCCTAGCGGGAGTATGACAGATACGCAGTATTTT. Translation: CATNPSGSMTDTQYF.

J is TRBJ1-3 and V is TRBV30, with D tentatively TRBD1 (5 bases). Between the trimmed V and J ends, which lost 3 bases and 1 base, there was a span of 10 bases. CDR1 GTSNPN and CDR2 SVGIG come from the germline V gene (reference sequence). The length of the CDR3 is 14 residues. CDR3 amino acids: CAWRSGRSGNTIYF. The DNA of the CDR3 is TGTGCCTGGAGATCAGGGCGTTCTGGAAACACCATATATTTT.

The chain carries TRBV5-5 and TRBJ1-5, with D unclear. CDR3 length equals 15 residues. The germline V gene encodes CDR1 SGHKS and CDR2 YYEKEE (reference sequence). Trimming took 4 bases from V and 0 from J, leaving 11 bases between them. The CDR3 loop is CASSVDYYSNQPQHF. CDR3 bases: TGTGCCAGCAGCGTGGACTATTATAGCAATCAGCCCCAGCATTTT.